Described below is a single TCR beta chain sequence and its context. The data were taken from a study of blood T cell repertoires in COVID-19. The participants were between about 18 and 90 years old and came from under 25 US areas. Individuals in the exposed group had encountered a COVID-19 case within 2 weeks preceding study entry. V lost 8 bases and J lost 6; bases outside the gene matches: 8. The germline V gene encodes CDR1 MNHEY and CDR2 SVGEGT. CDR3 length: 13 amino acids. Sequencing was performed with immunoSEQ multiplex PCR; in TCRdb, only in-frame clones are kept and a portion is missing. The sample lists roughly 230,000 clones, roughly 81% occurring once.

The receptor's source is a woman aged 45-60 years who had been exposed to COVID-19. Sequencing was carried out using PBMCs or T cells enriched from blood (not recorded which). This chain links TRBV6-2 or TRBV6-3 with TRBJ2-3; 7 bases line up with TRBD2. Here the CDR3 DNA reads TGTGCCAGCCGCCCGGGGGGTCGTGATACGCAGTATTTT. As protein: CASRPGGRDTQYF.